The rows below give T cell receptor beta chains drawn from one sample of a study. MiXCR, applied by TCRdb to the 5' RACE reads, yields one record per CDR3 protein. Among about 7,200 distinct CDR3 sequences listed, around 42% were seen once. Material for sequencing was memory CD4+ T cells sorted from blood. Receptor source: a female donor with breast cancer. The CDR3 runs from the conserved cysteine through the conserved F or W. Each record gives: clone size, V gene, CDR3 length, D gene, J gene, CDR3 protein, CDR3 DNA. The D gene is left open where the match is weak. Size is stated for part of the rows, as once, few or many counts, or as a class when the clone is expanded.

-	TRBV15	17	TRBD2	TRBJ2-3	CATSRGDTSVGTDTQYF	TGTGCCACCAGCAGAGGGGATACTAGCGTCGGCACAGATACGCAGTATTTT
few	TRBV5-5	15	-	TRBJ1-5	CASSLSLWTDQPQHF	TGTGCCAGCAGCTTGAGTCTTTGGACGGATCAGCCCCAGCATTTT
-	TRBV6-2/TRBV6-3	15	-	TRBJ1-5	CASSYLQSNNQPQHF	TGTGCCAGCAGTTATTTGCAGTCAAACAATCAGCCCCAGCATTTT
-	TRBV5-1	15	TRBD1	TRBJ2-7	CASSLEADRAYEQYF	TGCGCCAGCAGCTTGGAGGCGGACAGGGCCTACGAGCAGTACTTC
few	TRBV20-1	17	-	TRBJ2-5	CSARDQRAVGDQETQYF	TGCAGTGCTAGAGATCAAAGGGCCGTGGGGGACCAAGAGACCCAGTACTTC
-	TRBV11-2	14	-	TRBJ2-7	CASSLPGPTYEQYF	TGTGCCAGCAGCTTACCGGGACCTACTTACGAGCAGTACTTC
-	TRBV2	15	-	TRBJ2-3	CASKSIAEPTDTQYF	TGTGCCAGCAAATCTATAGCGGAACCTACAGATACGCAGTATTTT
-	TRBV20-1	16	TRBD2	TRBJ2-7	CGARSPSLSGSSEQYF	TGCGGTGCTAGATCACCCAGCCTTAGCGGGAGTTCGGAGCAGTACTTC
-	TRBV5-1	15	-	TRBJ2-4	CASRPDGLAKNIQYF	TGCGCCAGCAGACCAGATGGACTAGCCAAAAACATTCAGTACTTC
medium-sized	TRBV3-1	16	TRBD1	TRBJ2-5	CASSQGWDRAEETQYF	TGTGCCAGCAGCCAAGGGTGGGACAGGGCAGAAGAGACCCAGTACTTC
-	TRBV6-2/TRBV6-3	11	-	TRBJ2-5	CASGAGETQYF	TGTGCCAGCGGAGCGGGAGAGACCCAGTACTTC
-	TRBV20-1	15	-	TRBJ2-3	CSAFQRETGTNTQYF	TGCAGTGCTTTTCAACGGGAGACGGGGACAAATACGCAGTATTTT
-	TRBV30	15	TRBD1	TRBJ2-5	CAWNPDRALQETQYF	TGTGCCTGGAACCCGGACAGGGCGCTCCAAGAGACCCAGTACTTC
-	TRBV20-1	14	TRBD1	TRBJ2-7	CSAFTGTGRVEQYF	TGCAGTGCTTTTACCGGGACAGGAAGAGTTGAGCAGTACTTC
few	TRBV7-2	14	-	TRBJ1-4	CASSLGGVNEKLFF	TGTGCCAGCAGCTTGGGGGGAGTTAATGAAAAACTGTTTTTT
medium-sized	TRBV28	14	TRBD2	TRBJ2-3	CASTSAGVGDTQYF	TGTGCCAGCACTTCAGCGGGGGTTGGGGATACGCAGTATTTT
-	TRBV11-1	14	-	TRBJ2-3	CASSPGPSTDTQYF	TGTGCCAGCAGCCCCGGGCCCAGCACAGATACGCAGTATTTT
-	TRBV19	17	TRBD2	TRBJ2-1	CASSLEGLAGFIDEQFF	TGTGCCAGTAGCCTAGAAGGACTAGCGGGTTTTATAGATGAGCAGTTCTTC
-	TRBV20-1	15	-	TRBJ2-1	CSARTEGGWDNEQFF	TGCAGTGCTAGAACAGAGGGGGGCTGGGACAATGAGCAGTTCTTC
-	TRBV5-1	17	TRBD2	TRBJ2-7	CASSLGLLTSGTYEQYF	TGCGCCAGCAGCTTGGGTTTGTTAACTAGCGGAACCTACGAGCAGTACTTC
few	TRBV10-3	14	-	TRBJ1-5	CAISTGLGGQPQHF	TGTGCCATTTCAACGGGGCTGGGTGGTCAGCCCCAGCATTTT
-	TRBV12-3/TRBV12-4	14	TRBD2	TRBJ2-3	CASSETLAGAPSYF	TGTGCCAGCAGCGAGACACTAGCGGGGGCCCCTTCCTATTTT
few	TRBV20-1	18	TRBD2	TRBJ2-4	CSARPPPRGGRGRNIQYF	TGCAGTGCTAGACCCCCCCCCCGGGGGGGCCGTGGGAGAAACATTCAGTACTTC
-	TRBV7-2	12	-	TRBJ1-4	CASSRVLGELFF	TGTGCCAGCAGCCGCGTCCTGGGGGAACTGTTTTTT
few	TRBV30	14	TRBD2	TRBJ2-3	CAWSPSASGLTQYF	TGTGCCTGGAGCCCCTCGGCTAGCGGATTAACGCAGTATTTT
-	TRBV30	14	-	TRBJ1-2	CAWSAGAGVYGYTF	TGTGCCTGGAGTGCTGGAGCAGGGGTCTATGGCTACACCTTC
-	TRBV4-1	16	-	TRBJ2-1	CASSRLDILAYNEQFF	TGCGCCAGCAGCCGGCTCGACATACTTGCCTACAATGAGCAGTTCTTC